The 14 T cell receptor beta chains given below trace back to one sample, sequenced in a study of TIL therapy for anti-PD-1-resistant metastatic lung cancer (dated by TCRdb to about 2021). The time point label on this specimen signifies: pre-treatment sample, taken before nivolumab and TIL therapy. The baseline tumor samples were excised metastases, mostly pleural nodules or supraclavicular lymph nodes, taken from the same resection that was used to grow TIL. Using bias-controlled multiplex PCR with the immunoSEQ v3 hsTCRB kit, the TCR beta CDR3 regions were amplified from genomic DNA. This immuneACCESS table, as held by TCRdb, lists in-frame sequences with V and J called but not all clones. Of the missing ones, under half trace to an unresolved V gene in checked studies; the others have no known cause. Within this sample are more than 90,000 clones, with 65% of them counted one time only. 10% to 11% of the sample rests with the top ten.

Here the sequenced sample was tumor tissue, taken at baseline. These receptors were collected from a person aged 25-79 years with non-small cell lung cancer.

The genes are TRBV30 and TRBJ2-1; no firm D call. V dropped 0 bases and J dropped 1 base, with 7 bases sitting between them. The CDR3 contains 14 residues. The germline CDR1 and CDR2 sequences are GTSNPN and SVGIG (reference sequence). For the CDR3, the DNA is TGTGCCTGGAGTGTCAGGTGGTCCTACAATGAGCAGTTCTTC. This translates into CAWSVRWSYNEQFF.

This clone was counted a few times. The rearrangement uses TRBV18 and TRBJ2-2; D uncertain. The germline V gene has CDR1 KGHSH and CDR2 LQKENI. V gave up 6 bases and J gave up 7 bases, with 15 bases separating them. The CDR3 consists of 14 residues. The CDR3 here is CASSQVGYNGELFF. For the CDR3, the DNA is TGTGCCAGCTCCCAAGTGGGGTACAACGGGGAGCTGTTTTTT.

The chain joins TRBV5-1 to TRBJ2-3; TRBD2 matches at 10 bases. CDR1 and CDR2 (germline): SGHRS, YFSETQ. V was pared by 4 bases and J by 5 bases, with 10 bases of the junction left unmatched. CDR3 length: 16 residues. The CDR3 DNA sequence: TGCGCCAGCAGCCCTGGCTCTAGCGGGGGATTAGATACGCAGTATTTT. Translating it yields CASSPGSSGGLDTQYF.

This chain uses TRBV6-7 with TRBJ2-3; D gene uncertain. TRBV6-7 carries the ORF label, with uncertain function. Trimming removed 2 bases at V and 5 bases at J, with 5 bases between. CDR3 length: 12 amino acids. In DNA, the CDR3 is TGTGCCAGCAGTTACGTCCGAGATACGCAGTATTTT. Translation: CASSYVRDTQYF.

The CDR3 reads CASNPQGARNSPLHF. CDR3 nucleotides: TGTGCCAGCAACCCTCAGGGAGCTCGAAATTCACCCCTCCACTTT. The J gene is TRBJ1-6, the V gene TRBV2; D is perhaps TRBD1 (5 bases). Trimming pared 7 bases from V and 7 bases from J, leaving 17 bases between. Looked up from germline, CDR1 is SNHLY and CDR2 is FYNNEI. The length of the CDR3 is 15 residues. The full variable domain, in which reference TRBV2 and TRBJ1-6 provide the parts outside the CDR3, is EPEVTQTPSHQVTQMGQEVILRCVPISNHLYFYWYRQILGQKVEFLVSFYNNEISEKSEIFDDQFSVERPDGSNFTLKIRSTKLEDSAMYFCASNPQGARNSPLHFGNGTRLTVT.

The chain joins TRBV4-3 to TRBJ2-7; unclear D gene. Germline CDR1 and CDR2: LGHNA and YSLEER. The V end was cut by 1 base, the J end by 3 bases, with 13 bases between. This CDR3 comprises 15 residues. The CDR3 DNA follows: TGCGCCAGCAGCCAAGCCAGTAATGGGCTCTACGAGCAGTACTTC. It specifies CASSQASNGLYEQYF.

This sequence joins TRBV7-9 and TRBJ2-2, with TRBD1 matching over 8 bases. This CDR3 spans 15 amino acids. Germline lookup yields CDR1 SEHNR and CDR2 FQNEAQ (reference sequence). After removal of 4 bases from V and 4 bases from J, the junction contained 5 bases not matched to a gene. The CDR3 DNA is TGTGCCAGCAGCTCATTAACAGGGGGCACCGGGGAGCTGTTTTTT. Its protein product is CASSSLTGGTGELFF.

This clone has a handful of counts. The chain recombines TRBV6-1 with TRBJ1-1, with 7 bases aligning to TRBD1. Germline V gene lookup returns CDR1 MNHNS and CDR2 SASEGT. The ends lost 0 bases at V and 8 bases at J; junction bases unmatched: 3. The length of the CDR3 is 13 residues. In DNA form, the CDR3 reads TGTGCCAGCAGTGAAGCGGAGACAGGGGAAGCTTTCTTT. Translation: CASSEAETGEAFF.

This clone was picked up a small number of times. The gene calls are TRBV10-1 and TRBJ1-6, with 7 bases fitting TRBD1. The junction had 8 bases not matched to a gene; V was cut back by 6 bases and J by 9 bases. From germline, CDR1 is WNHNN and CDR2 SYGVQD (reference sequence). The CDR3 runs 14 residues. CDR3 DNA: TGCGCCAGCAGCGAAGACAGGGAGAGTTCACCCCTCCACTTT. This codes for CASSEDRESSPLHF.

Here the CDR3 DNA reads TGTGCCAGCAGCTTCCCCCGCGGGGGGGCAGGCACAGATACGCAGTATTTT. Its translation is CASSFPRGGAGTDTQYF. The chain links TRBV7-9 to TRBJ2-3; 9 nucleotides agree with TRBD2. Germline V CDR1 and CDR2: SEHNR, FQNEAQ (reference sequence). The CDR3 runs 17 residues. The junction had 8 bases not matched to a gene; V was cut back by 3 bases and J by 1 base.

CDR3 sequence (DNA): TGTGCCAGCAGTTTGAAGGGGTATGGCTACACCTTC. This translates into CASSLKGYGYTF. The rearrangement links TRBV28 to TRBJ1-2, with D possibly being TRBD1 (5 bases). Trimming left V 3 bases short and J 5 bases short, with 7 bases between. The CDR3 has 12 amino acids. Germline V CDR1 and CDR2: MDHEN, SYDVKM.

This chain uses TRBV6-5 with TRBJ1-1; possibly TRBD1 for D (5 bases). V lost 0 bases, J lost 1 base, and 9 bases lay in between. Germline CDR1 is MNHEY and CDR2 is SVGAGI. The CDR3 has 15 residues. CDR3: CASSYSPGTNTEAFF. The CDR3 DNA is TGTGCCAGCAGTTACTCCCCTGGGACGAACACTGAAGCTTTCTTT.

CDR3 protein: CASTQDRASNQPQHF. The CDR3 nucleotides read TGTGCCAGCACCCAAGACAGGGCAAGCAATCAGCCCCAGCATTTT. J is TRBJ1-5 and V is TRBV28, with 7 bases fitting TRBD1. CDR3 length equals 15 residues. Germline V gene sequence: CDR1 MDHEN, CDR2 SYDVKM. Losses at the gene ends were 7 bases for V and 1 base for J; bases not matched to a gene: 7.

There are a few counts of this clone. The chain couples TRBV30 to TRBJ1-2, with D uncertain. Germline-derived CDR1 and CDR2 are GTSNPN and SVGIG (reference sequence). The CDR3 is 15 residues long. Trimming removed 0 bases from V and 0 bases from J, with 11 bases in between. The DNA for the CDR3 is TGTGCCTGGAGTGTACGAGCCCATTCTAACTATGGCTACACCTTC. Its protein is CAWSVRAHSNYGYTF.